Each of the 12 T cell receptor beta chains below was sequenced from the same sample in a study of blood T cell repertoires in COVID-19. This table comes from immunoSEQ multiplex PCR, and its TCRdb copy is limited to in-frame clones, with some not included. Of roughly 150,000 clones listed, about 81% are singletons. Input material: peripheral blood. These receptors came from a human donor in a cohort sampled during active COVID-19.

The chain has TRBV6-5 and TRBJ1-2; maybe TRBD1 (6 bases). V lost 6 bases to trimming and J lost 8 bases, with 16 bases between them. Looked up from germline, CDR1 is MNHEY and CDR2 is SVGAGI. This CDR3 contains 13 residues. Here the CDR3 reads CASRARQDRGYTF. DNA for the CDR3: TGTGCCAGCAGAGCCCGACAGGATCGGGGCTACACCTTC.

This clone was picked up a small number of times. Written as DNA, the CDR3 is TGTGCCAGTACCCCGGGCGGGTACCAAGAGACCCAGTACTTC. This sequence encodes CASTPGGYQETQYF. The rearrangement joins TRBV19 to TRBJ2-5, with TRBD2 as a possible D gene (5 bases). Per the germline V gene, CDR1 is LNHDA and CDR2 is SQIVND (reference sequence). Trimming shortened V by 7 bases and J by 0 bases, and 12 bases separated the two germline ends. The CDR3 runs to 14 residues.

This chain links TRBV6-5 with TRBJ2-5; TRBD1 matches at 8 bases. V was clipped by 0 bases and J by 4 bases; unmatched bases: 7. The CDR3 length is 16 residues. CDR1 MNHEY and CDR2 SVGAGI come from the germline V gene. The chain's CDR3 is CASSYSQGAAGETQYF. Here the CDR3 DNA reads TGTGCCAGCAGTTACTCGCAGGGGGCAGCAGGAGAGACCCAGTACTTC.

V and J are TRBV28 and TRBJ2-5; 10 nucleotides align to TRBD2. CDR3 length: 14 amino acids. Germline V lookup: CDR1 MDHEN, CDR2 SYDVKM. Unmatched junction bases numbered 4, after V lost 3 bases and J lost 6 bases. Here the CDR3 reads CASSFLAGAQTQYF. The CDR3 DNA reads as TGTGCCAGCAGTTTCCTAGCGGGGGCTCAGACCCAGTACTTC.

This chain's CDR3 is CASSYSRLKQETQYF. CDR3 DNA sequence: TGTGCCAGCAGTTACTCGCGACTTAAACAAGAGACCCAGTACTTC. V gene TRBV6-2 or TRBV6-3 combines with J gene TRBJ2-5; D call uncertain. The germline CDR1 and CDR2 sequences are MNHEY and SVGEGT. V lost 0 bases, J lost 2 bases, and 10 bases lay in between. The CDR3 is made up of 15 amino acids.

The chain has TRBV6-5 and TRBJ1-1; 9 nucleotides match TRBD1. Germline-derived CDR1 and CDR2 are MNHEY and SVGAGI. Losses at the gene ends were 0 bases for V and 6 bases for J; bases not matched to a gene: 5. The CDR3 totals 15 residues. Here the CDR3 DNA reads TGTGCCAGCAGTTACTCGCAACAGGGGGCAGCTGAAGCTTTCTTT. This encodes CASSYSQQGAAEAFF.

The rearrangement uses TRBV6-5 and TRBJ2-1; TRBD2 aligns across 8 bases. V lost 9 bases to trimming and J lost 4 bases; unmatched junction nucleotides: 5. There are 13 residues in the CDR3. Germline V lookup: CDR1 MNHEY, CDR2 SVGAGI. CDR3 in amino acids: CASQRGTYNEQFF. Here the CDR3 DNA reads TGTGCCAGTCAGCGGGGGACTTACAATGAGCAGTTCTTC.

The CDR3 sequence is CASSIPGGGRPQHF. CDR3 DNA: TGTGCCAGTAGTATACCAGGGGGCGGTAGGCCCCAGCATTTT. The chain recombines TRBV19 with TRBJ1-5; 8 bases match TRBD1. The germline gives CDR1 LNHDA, CDR2 SQIVND (reference sequence). With 2 bases clipped from V and 9 bases from J, the junction kept 6 bases outside the gene matches. The CDR3 has 14 amino acids.

The chain links TRBV6-5 to TRBJ2-7, with D tentatively TRBD2 (5 bases). The CDR3 has 11 residues. CDR1 is MNHEY, CDR2 SVGAGI, per germline. CDR3 nucleotide sequence: TGTGCATCGGGGTGGGAGATCGAGCAGTACTTC. Protein sequence: CASGWEIEQYF.

This clone was observed a single time. This sequence joins TRBV9 and TRBJ2-2; TRBD2 matches at 7 bases. This CDR3 is 16 amino acids long. Germline trimming cut 4 bases from V and 1 base from J; bases unmatched to any gene: 7. Germline V gene data show CDR1 as SGDLS and CDR2 as YYNGEE. CDR3 region: CASSPWGGGNTGELFF. The CDR3 DNA sequence: TGTGCCAGCAGCCCCTGGGGCGGGGGGAACACCGGGGAGCTGTTTTTT.

The genes are TRBV10-3 and TRBJ2-7, with a tentative D call TRBD1 (6 bases). V was clipped by 10 bases and J by 5 bases, with 12 bases between them. The CDR3 is 11 amino acids. Germline CDR1 and CDR2: ENHRY and SYGVKD. The CDR3 coding sequence is TGTGCCACACAGGGCTTTAACGAGCAGTACTTC. Protein: CATQGFNEQYF.

The chain combines TRBV11-3 with TRBJ2-2, with D maybe TRBD2 (6 bases). The CDR3 spans 15 residues. V shed 1 base and J shed 7 bases, with 13 bases lying between them. CDR1 is SGHNT and CDR2 is YENEEA in the germline V gene. The CDR3 DNA sequence: TGTGCCAGCAGCTTAGTGAGGTCGGGAGTCGGGGAGCTGTTTTTT. Translated: CASSLVRSGVGELFF. Supplemented by reference TRBV11-3 and TRBJ2-2, the full variable domain reads EAGVVQSPRYKIIEKKQPVAFWCNPISGHNTLYWYLQNLGQGPELLIRYENEEAVDDSQLPKDRFSAERLKGVDSTLKIQPAELGDSAVYLCASSLVRSGVGELFFGEGSRLTVL.